The 25 T cell receptor beta chains presented below share a single source sample, sequenced in a study of T cells in women clearing cervical HPV infection. The method was immunoSEQ multiplex PCR; TCRdb's version includes in-frame clones alone and lacks a portion of them. This sample's clone table lists fewer than 30,000 clones. The specimen sequenced was blood buffy coat. The receptors were gathered from a woman aged 18-70 years with a cervical HPV16 infection that either progressed to CIN3+ or cleared (not recorded which).

Regarding this clone: The sequenced fragment ends 3 residues before the CDR3 boundary, so the rest is inferred from the germline J gene. The rearrangement links TRBV19 to TRBJ2-1; 7 nucleotides line up with TRBD2. In germline, CDR1 is LNHDA, CDR2 SQIVND (reference sequence). V trimming: 7 bases; J trimming: 0 bases; junction bases outside the gene matches: 9. The CDR3 consists of 16 residues. The CDR3 bases that were read are TGTGCCAGTACCCTGACTAGCCCTAGCTCCTACAATGAG. Translating gives CASTLTSPSSYNE. The full CDR3 sequence reads CASTLTSPSSYNEQFF.

Worth noting for this clone: Read data end 3 residues before the CDR3 end; the end is taken from the germline J gene. The chain links TRBV20-1 to TRBJ2-5, with 7 bases identical to TRBD2. V shed 6 bases and J 5 bases; nucleotides not matched to a gene: 15. Germline V CDR1 and CDR2: DFQATT, SNEGSKA (reference sequence). CDR3 size: 15 residues. The DNA read from the CDR3 is TGCAGTGCGCTGAAAAAAGCGGGACCCGGGGAGACC. This gives the protein CSALKKAGPGET. The full CDR3 sequence reads CSALKKAGPGETQYF.

Comment on this clone: Read data end 3 residues before the CDR3 end; the end is taken from the germline J gene. The chain recombines TRBV28 with TRBJ2-3; weak D call: TRBD2 (5 bases). There are 14 residues in the CDR3. Trimming cost V 3 bases and J 8 bases, with 15 bases left between them. From germline, CDR1 is MDHEN and CDR2 SYDVKM. The sequenced part of the CDR3 DNA is TGTGCCAGCAGTTTGCCAGCCGCTAGCAGTACG. It yields the protein CASSLPAASST. The entire CDR3 sequence reads CASSLPAASSTQYF.

A word on this clone: The CDR3 end falls 3 residues outside the read, so it is completed with the germline J gene. The chain carries TRBV5-4 and TRBJ2-1, with D perhaps matching TRBD1 (7 bases). CDR1 and CDR2 (germline): SGHNT, YYREEE (reference sequence). V lost 10 bases to trimming and J lost 4 bases, with 15 bases between them. The CDR3 has 13 amino acids. CDR3 DNA, as far as it was read: TGTGCCTGCGGGACAGCCCTTTACAATGAG. Its translation: CACGTALYNE. The CDR3 in full is CACGTALYNEQFF. The full variable domain, completed using reference TRBV5-4 and TRBJ2-1, is ETGVTQSPTHLIKTRGQQVTLRCSSQSGHNTVSWYQQALGQGPQFIFQYYREEENGRGNFPPRFSGLQFPNYSSELNVNALELDDSALYLCACGTALYNEQFFGPGTRLTVL.

Details on this clone: The CDR3 end lies 3 residues beyond the end of the read and is filled in from the germline J gene. This chain links TRBV19 with TRBJ1-1, with D uncertain. The germline CDR1 and CDR2 sequences are LNHDA and SQIVND (reference sequence). CDR3 length equals 13 residues. Trimming took 8 bases from V and 1 from J, leaving 11 bases between them. CDR3 sequence: CASSFGPNTEAFF. The sequenced CDR3 bases are TGTGCCAGTTCCTTTGGGCCGAACACTGAA.

The sequenced CDR3 bases are TGTGCCATCAGTGAGAAGCTTACCGAACAGGGGAACCCTAACTATGGC. Translated, it gives CAISEKLTEQGNPNYG. The entire CDR3 protein is CAISEKLTEQGNPNYGYTF. The V gene is TRBV10-3, the J gene TRBJ1-2; 7 bases line up with TRBD1. The DNA ends 3 residues before the CDR3 does, and the rest of the CDR3 is filled in from the germline J gene. Trimming removed 2 bases from V and 0 bases from J; junction bases left unmatched: 15. CDR1 ENHRY and CDR2 SYGVKD come from the germline V gene. CDR3 length equals 19 residues.

Regarding this clone: The read falls 3 residues short of the CDR3 end, and the missing part is taken from the germline J gene. V is TRBV10-3 and J is TRBJ2-2; D perhaps matches TRBD1 (6 bases). The V end was cut by 2 bases, the J end by 1 base, with 20 bases between. The CDR3 runs 19 residues. Looked up from germline, CDR1 is ENHRY and CDR2 is SYGVKD. The covered CDR3 bases are TGTGCCATCAGTGAGCAGGGGCCTGGCGGGCCCCTGAACACCGGGGAG. It encodes CAISEQGPGGPLNTGE. In full, the CDR3 is CAISEQGPGGPLNTGELFF.

Note on this clone: Read sequence stops 3 residues before the CDR3 end, and the germline J gene provides the missing end. This sequence joins TRBV19 and TRBJ2-1, with D possibly matching TRBD2 (7 bases). The CDR3 is 15 residues long. V was clipped by 8 bases and J by 8 bases, with 22 bases between them. Per the germline V gene, CDR1 is LNHDA and CDR2 is SQIVND (reference sequence). The covered CDR3 bases are TGTGCCAGTCGTCTCTCCTCTGGGGGGGGCCATGAG. It translates to CASRLSSGGGHE. The entire CDR3 protein reads CASRLSSGGGHEQFF.

About this clone itself: The sequence runs out 3 residues before the end of the CDR3; the remainder is reconstructed from the germline J gene. The chain carries TRBV20-1 and TRBJ2-1, with 9 bases identical to TRBD2. Germline trimming cut 3 bases from V and 7 bases from J; bases unmatched to any gene: 7. The germline V gene encodes CDR1 DFQATT and CDR2 SNEGSKA (reference sequence). The CDR3 extends over 14 amino acids. CDR3 in amino acids: CSARASGTGNEQFF. The DNA read from the CDR3 is TGCAGTGCTAGGGCTAGCGGGACTGGGAATGAG.

In the case of this clone: The CDR3 is cut off 3 residues early in the read; its end comes from the germline J gene. The chain couples TRBV20-1 to TRBJ1-1; TRBD1 might be the D (5 bases). V lost 7 bases, J lost 2 bases, and 17 bases lay in between. CDR1 is DFQATT, CDR2 SNEGSKA, per germline (reference sequence). The CDR3 spans 14 residues. The part of the CDR3 DNA that was read is TGCAGTGTCCCGGGTCAAGGGGTAAACACTGAA. Amino acid sequence: CSVPGQGVNTE. The whole CDR3 protein is CSVPGQGVNTEAFF.

This clone is classed as medium-sized by frequency. Read sequence stops 3 residues before the CDR3 end, and the germline J gene provides the missing end. The chain is built from TRBV6-2 or TRBV6-3 and TRBJ2-1; no definite D call. Trimming removed 4 bases at V and 9 bases at J, with 7 bases between. CDR1 MNHEY and CDR2 SVGEGT come from the germline V gene. This CDR3 region has 11 residues. Partial CDR3 DNA: TGTGCCAGCAGTTCCTTAATTGAG. Its protein product is CASSSLIE. The complete CDR3 protein is CASSSLIEQFF.

On this clone itself: The CDR3 end falls 3 residues outside the read, so it is completed with the germline J gene. The V and J genes are TRBV18 and TRBJ2-1; perhaps TRBD1 as D (6 bases). The CDR3 spans 16 residues. V gave up 3 bases and J gave up 9 bases, with 21 bases separating them. Germline values: CDR1 KGHSH, CDR2 LQKENI. This CDR3 is CASSPSVWQGKGEQFF. The covered CDR3 bases are TGTGCCAGCTCACCCTCGGTTTGGCAGGGGAAGGGTGAG.

Regarding this clone: The read finishes 3 residues shy of the CDR3 end, and the germline J gene is used to complete it. J is TRBJ2-1 and V is TRBV2; 7 bases line up with TRBD1. Trimming removed 2 bases from V and 0 bases from J; junction bases left unmatched: 4. The CDR3 length is 16 residues. Germline CDR1 and CDR2: SNHLY and FYNNEI. This CDR3 is CASSELRQGSYNEQFF. The DNA read from the CDR3 is TGTGCCAGCAGTGAATTACGACAGGGCTCCTACAATGAG. Together with reference TRBV2 and TRBJ2-1, the CDR3 gives the full variable domain: EPEVTQTPSHQVTQMGQEVILRCVPISNHLYFYWYRQILGQKVEFLVSFYNNEISEKSEIFDDQFSVERPDGSNFTLKIRSTKLEDSAMYFCASSELRQGSYNEQFFGPGTRLTVL.

Comments on this clone: Sequencing ends 3 residues short of the CDR3 end; the germline J gene provides the rest. This chain joins TRBV5-4 and TRBJ1-4, with a possible D match to TRBD1 (6 bases). Trimming cost V 1 base and J 6 bases, with 10 bases left between them. The CDR3 extends over 14 amino acids. Germline CDR1 is SGHNT and CDR2 is YYREEE (reference sequence). CDR3 DNA (partial): TGTGCCAGCAGCTTGACAGGGAGGGATGAAAAA. This codes for CASSLTGRDEK. The CDR3 as a whole reads CASSLTGRDEKLFF.

A word on this clone: The read terminates 3 residues before the CDR3 end, so the remaining end is supplied by the germline J gene. The chain employs TRBV19 and TRBJ2-5; 10 positions match TRBD1. Germline lookup yields CDR1 LNHDA and CDR2 SQIVND (reference sequence). V shed 5 bases, J shed 4 bases, and the junction held 7 bases outside the gene matches. There are 15 residues in the CDR3. CDR3 sequence: CASSGTGDRGETQYF. Partial CDR3 DNA: TGTGCCAGTAGTGGGACAGGGGATCGGGGAGAGACC.

About this clone itself: Sequencing ends 3 residues short of the CDR3 end; the germline J gene provides the rest. The V gene is TRBV20-1, the J gene TRBJ2-7; no firm D call. This CDR3 is built from 11 residues. Per the germline V gene, CDR1 is DFQATT and CDR2 is SNEGSKA (reference sequence). Between the trimmed V and J ends, which lost 7 bases and 1 base, there was a span of 8 bases. The CDR3 sequence is CSVPVSYEQYF. The CDR3 DNA, read in part, is TGCAGTGTACCGGTTTCCTACGAG.

A remark on this clone: The CDR3 extends 3 residues past the end of the read, so its final part is completed from the germline J gene. The V call is TRBV14, the J call TRBJ1-2; weak D call: TRBD1 (6 bases). CDR3 length: 14 amino acids. V was shortened by 1 base and J by 4 bases, with 10 bases between the two germline ends. CDR1 and CDR2 (germline): SGHDN, FVKESK. CDR3 bases read: TGTGCCAGCAGCCAAGTGACAGGTTCCTATGGC. It codes for CASSQVTGSYG. The whole CDR3 region reads CASSQVTGSYGYTF.

On this clone: The CDR3 is cut off 3 residues early in the read; its end comes from the germline J gene. The chain couples TRBV5-1 to TRBJ1-6; TRBD1 matches at 10 bases. V dropped 0 bases and J dropped 5; count of bases not matched to a gene: 14. The germline V gene encodes CDR1 SGHRS and CDR2 YFSETQ. CDR3 length: 20 residues. CDR3 DNA (partial): TGCGCCAGCAGCTTGGGGGACAGGGGACGGGCTATGGCTCATAATTCACCC. Its translation is CASSLGDRGRAMAHNSP. The CDR3 in its entirety is CASSLGDRGRAMAHNSPLHF.

To note about this clone: The DNA ends 3 residues before the CDR3 does, and the rest of the CDR3 is filled in from the germline J gene. The rearrangement joins TRBV6-1 to TRBJ2-7; D may be TRBD1 (6 bases). The V end was cut by 4 bases, the J end by 5 bases, with 12 bases between. Germline CDR1 and CDR2: MNHNS and SASEGT. This CDR3 comprises 13 residues. CDR3 bases read: TGTGCCAGCAGTGTATGGGGGCCAGACGAG. This codes for CASSVWGPDE. In full, the CDR3 is CASSVWGPDEQYF.

In the case of this clone: The read ends 3 residues shy of where the CDR3 ends; the end is completed using the germline J gene. The chain joins TRBV9 to TRBJ2-5, with TRBD2 as a possible D gene (6 bases). This CDR3 has 15 residues. CDR1 and CDR2 from the germline V gene are SGDLS and YYNGEE. The V end was cut by 1 base, the J end by 3 bases, with 13 bases between. Partial CDR3 DNA: TGTGCCAGCAGCGTAAATCTAGCGAGGGAAGAGACC. Translating gives CASSVNLAREET. The full CDR3 protein reads CASSVNLAREETQYF.

The CDR3 region is CASSRDRIAGVTGELFF. The sequenced CDR3 bases are TGTGCCAGCAGCCGTGACCGCATAGCGGGAGTGACCGGGGAG. The chain couples TRBV12-3 or TRBV12-4 to TRBJ2-2, with 9 bases aligning to TRBD2. With the read ending 3 residues before the CDR3 end, the germline J gene is used to fill in that end. Trimming removed 6 bases from V and 5 bases from J; junction bases left unmatched: 13. This CDR3 is 17 amino acids long.

On this clone itself: The read gets to within 3 residues of the CDR3 end, and the germline J gene fills in the rest. The chain has TRBV7-3 and TRBJ1-1; perhaps TRBD1 as D (6 bases). The length of the CDR3 is 16 residues. Germline CDR1 and CDR2: SGHTA and FQGTGA. The CDR3 loop reads CASSLNWAGGFSSAFF. The CDR3 bases that were read are TGTGCCAGCAGCTTAAATTGGGCTGGGGGCTTTTCGTCG. The entire variable domain, with the rest obtained from reference TRBV7-3 and TRBJ1-1, is as follows: GAGVSQTPSNKVTEKGKYVELRCDPISGHTALYWYRQSLGQGPEFLIYFQGTGAADDSGLPNDRFFAVRPEGSVSTLKIQRTERGDSAVYLCASSLNWAGGFSSAFFGQGTRLTVV.

Comments on this clone: Read data end 3 residues before the CDR3 end; the end is taken from the germline J gene. The chain combines TRBV19 with TRBJ2-3, with 7 nucleotides matching TRBD2. The CDR3 loop spans 15 amino acids. Germline-derived CDR1 and CDR2 are LNHDA and SQIVND (reference sequence). The J segment lost 1 base and the V segment lost 3 bases, leaving 4 bases of the junction unmatched. The sequenced CDR3 bases are TGTGCCAGTAGTATTCTGCGGGAGCGCACAGATACG. This encodes CASSILRERTDT. The entire CDR3 reads CASSILRERTDTQYF.

As for this clone: The observed sequence ends 3 residues before the CDR3 terminus, with the missing tail filled in from the germline J gene. This rearrangement joins TRBV28 to TRBJ1-5, with D unclear. There are 16 residues in the CDR3. Germline V gene data show CDR1 as MDHEN and CDR2 as SYDVKM. V was clipped by 7 bases and J by 5 bases, with 21 bases between them. CDR3 DNA (partial): TGTGCCAGCAACGCGGTGTTTGGGAGCGGGGATCAGCCC. Protein sequence: CASNAVFGSGDQP. The whole CDR3 protein reads CASNAVFGSGDQPQHF. Full variable domain (rest looked up from reference TRBV28 and TRBJ1-5): DVKVTQSSRYLVKRTGEKVFLECVQDMDHENMFWYRQDPGLGLRLIYFSYDVKMKEKGDIPEGYSVSREKKERFSLILESASTNQTSMYLCASNAVFGSGDQPQHFGDGTRLSIL.

Remarks on this clone: The CDR3 end is not reached by the read, which stops 3 residues before it; the germline J gene fills it in. This chain uses TRBV9 with TRBJ2-7; the match to TRBD2 covers 8 bases. From germline, CDR1 is SGDLS and CDR2 YYNGEE. This CDR3 is built from 15 residues. V gave up 0 bases and J gave up 2 bases; unmatched junction bases: 4. CDR3: CASSVGGSGAYEQYF. Partial CDR3 DNA: TGTGCCAGCAGCGTAGGAGGTAGCGGGGCCTACGAG.